Listed here is a single T cell receptor beta chain. Its target is unknown. This sample is drawn from a study of cytomegalovirus exposure and HLA in healthy donors. PCR was performed using 60 Vbeta and 13 Jbeta primers. Using immunoSEQ multiplex PCR, the repertoire was profiled, and TCRdb retains in-frame clones only, with some absent. The sample is made up of roughly 39,000 clones, and the top ten hold approximately 2.9% of it. The CDR3 runs to 14 residues. V lost 3 bases, J lost 3 bases, and 1 base stayed unmatched. The germline CDR1 and CDR2 sequences are LNHDA and SQIVND (reference sequence). Regarding the study as a whole: Analysis was carried out at a later point, and it linked a missense DCLRE1C variant to TCR beta V- and J-gene trimming.

This receptor was obtained from a woman between 25 and 40 years old in good health and CMV-seropositive. The source material was PBMCs. J is TRBJ1-5 and V is TRBV19, with 8 positions matching TRBD1. In nucleotides, the CDR3 is TGTGCCAGTAGTATGGACAGGGCCAATCAGCCCCAGCATTTT. This encodes CASSMDRANQPQHF.